The rows below give T cell receptor beta chains drawn from one sample of a study of blood T cell repertoires in COVID-19. Assay: immunoSEQ multiplex PCR; the TCRdb copy retains only in-frame clones and omits some. The sample holds 200,000 to 250,000 clones, approximately 83% seen once. The sequenced sample consisted of peripheral blood. All receptors derive from a woman between 25 and 40 years old who had recovered from COVID-19. Both conserved end residues are part of each CDR3. Each record gives: J gene, D gene, clone size, V gene, CDR3 protein, CDR3 DNA. D genes are given only for firm matches. Not every row has a clone size; where given, it reads once, few, many or a size class.

J: TRBJ1-2
D: -
size: -
V: TRBV20-1
CDR3: CSATEGPSLYGYTF
DNA: TGCAGTGCTACTGAGGGCCCTTCCTTATATGGCTACACCTTC

J: TRBJ1-5
D: -
size: -
V: TRBV6-5
CDR3: CASSLTGQPQHF
DNA: TGTGCCAGCAGCCTAACAGGGCAGCCCCAGCATTTT

J: TRBJ2-1
D: -
size: -
V: TRBV14
CDR3: CASSQASEQFF
DNA: TGTGCCAGCAGCCAAGCGAGTGAGCAGTTCTTC

J: TRBJ1-1
D: -
size: -
V: TRBV12-5
CDR3: CASGLEQTEAFF
DNA: TGTGCTAGTGGTTTGGAGCAAACTGAAGCTTTCTTT

J: TRBJ2-3
D: -
size: -
V: TRBV7-9
CDR3: CASSLVPGSTDTQYF
DNA: TGTGCCAGCAGCTTAGTGCCAGGTAGCACAGATACGCAGTATTTT

J: TRBJ2-7
D: TRBD2
size: -
V: TRBV3-1/TRBV3-2
CDR3: CASSQETLGGAYEQYF
DNA: TGTGCCAGCAGCCAAGAGACTCTGGGAGGGGCCTACGAGCAGTACTTC

J: TRBJ2-2
D: -
size: once
V: TRBV5-1
CDR3: CASSNPGGPVGELFF
DNA: TGCGCCAGCAGCAACCCTGGTGGGCCAGTCGGGGAGCTGTTTTTT

J: TRBJ2-3
D: -
size: -
V: TRBV6-5
CDR3: CASSLIGRGTDTQYF
DNA: TGTGCCAGCAGTTTGATCGGGAGAGGCACAGATACGCAGTATTTT

J: TRBJ1-1
D: -
size: -
V: TRBV18
CDR3: CASSTVMNTEAFF
DNA: TGTGCCAGCTCAACAGTGATGAACACTGAAGCTTTCTTT

J: TRBJ2-7
D: -
size: once
V: TRBV6-5
CDR3: CASSPGTAYEQYF
DNA: TGTGCCAGCAGTCCCGGGACTGCCTACGAGCAGTACTTC

J: TRBJ2-1
D: -
size: -
V: TRBV7-3
CDR3: CASSFAELTEQFF
DNA: TGTGCCAGCAGCTTCGCCGAGCTTACTGAGCAGTTCTTC

J: TRBJ1-2
D: -
size: few
V: TRBV30
CDR3: CAWSIPGYTGGYTF
DNA: TGTGCCTGGAGTATCCCAGGGTATACTGGTGGCTACACCTTC

J: TRBJ2-1
D: TRBD2
size: once
V: TRBV12-5
CDR3: CASGLVTSGRAYTVVFFNEQFF
DNA: TGTGCTAGTGGTTTGGTAACTAGCGGGAGGGCTTATACGGTCGTCTTCTTCAATGAGCAGTTCTTC

J: TRBJ2-2
D: TRBD2
size: -
V: TRBV9
CDR3: CASSVDGGLAGAGTGELFF
DNA: TGTGCCAGCAGCGTAGATGGGGGACTAGCGGGAGCCGGCACCGGGGAGCTGTTTTTT

J: TRBJ2-7
D: -
size: -
V: TRBV28
CDR3: CASSSSNRVKPYEQYF
DNA: TGTGCCAGCAGTTCCTCGAACAGGGTTAAACCCTACGAGCAGTACTTC

J: TRBJ1-3
D: TRBD1
size: -
V: TRBV6-5
CDR3: CASSSGQASSGNTIYF
DNA: TGTGCCAGCAGTTCCGGACAGGCGAGCTCTGGAAACACCATATATTTT

J: TRBJ2-7
D: TRBD2
size: -
V: TRBV6-1
CDR3: CASSGKVGGRSDEQYF
DNA: TGTGCCAGCAGTGGGAAGGTGGGCGGGAGAAGCGACGAGCAGTACTTC

J: TRBJ2-3
D: TRBD2
size: -
V: TRBV7-9
CDR3: CASSSGLHFTDTQYF
DNA: TGTGCCAGCAGCTCGGGACTACATTTCACAGATACGCAGTATTTT

J: TRBJ2-7
D: -
size: -
V: TRBV5-1
CDR3: CASSVVGGQTYEQYF
DNA: TGCGCCAGCAGCGTCGTCGGGGGACAGACCTACGAGCAGTACTTC

J: TRBJ2-3
D: -
size: -
V: TRBV5-1
CDR3: CASSLAGVGTDTQYF
DNA: TGCGCCAGCAGCTTGGCCGGGGTAGGCACAGATACGCAGTATTTT

J: TRBJ2-3
D: TRBD1
size: -
V: TRBV7-3
CDR3: CASSPDRGRSTQYF
DNA: TGTGCCAGCAGCCCGGACAGGGGGCGGAGTACGCAGTATTTT

J: TRBJ2-7
D: TRBD1
size: -
V: TRBV6-2/TRBV6-3
CDR3: CASSKVTGDSYEQYF
DNA: TGTGCCAGCAGTAAAGTGACAGGGGATTCCTACGAGCAGTACTTC

J: TRBJ2-7
D: -
size: -
V: TRBV28
CDR3: CASEPRVGEQYF
DNA: TGTGCCAGTGAGCCCAGGGTCGGCGAGCAGTACTTC

J: TRBJ2-7
D: TRBD1
size: -
V: TRBV4-1
CDR3: CASSPDRGSEQYF
DNA: TGCGCCAGCAGCCCCGACAGGGGAAGCGAGCAGTACTTC

J: TRBJ1-1
D: -
size: few
V: TRBV6-5
CDR3: CASSPGQTEAFF
DNA: TGTGCCAGCAGCCCCGGACAGACCGAAGCTTTCTTT

J: TRBJ2-7
D: -
size: -
V: TRBV24-1
CDR3: CATSDSSSYEQYF
DNA: TGTGCCACCTCGGACTCGAGCTCCTACGAGCAGTACTTC

J: TRBJ1-6
D: TRBD1
size: -
V: TRBV2
CDR3: CASPGTGENSPLHF
DNA: TGTGCCAGCCCCGGGACAGGGGAGAATTCACCCCTCCACTTT

J: TRBJ1-1
D: TRBD1
size: -
V: TRBV6-5
CDR3: CASSYLTGGTTEAFF
DNA: TGTGCCAGCAGTTACTTGACAGGGGGCACCACTGAAGCTTTCTTT

J: TRBJ2-3
D: TRBD2
size: -
V: TRBV6-6
CDR3: CASRLAVITDTQYF
DNA: TGTGCCAGCAGACTAGCGGTCATCACAGATACGCAGTATTTT

J: TRBJ2-7
D: TRBD2
size: -
V: TRBV4-1
CDR3: CASSQDSTSGNNEQYF
DNA: TGCGCCAGCAGCCAAGATTCGACTAGCGGGAATAACGAGCAGTACTTC

J: TRBJ1-5
D: -
size: -
V: TRBV18
CDR3: CASSPPNSGTSNQPQHF
DNA: TGTGCCAGCTCACCACCGAACAGCGGAACGAGCAATCAGCCCCAGCATTTT

J: TRBJ2-7
D: -
size: -
V: TRBV10-3
CDR3: CAITPGPRSSYEQYF
DNA: TGTGCCATCACCCCGGGTCCGAGGAGCTCCTACGAGCAGTACTTC

J: TRBJ2-7
D: TRBD1
size: -
V: TRBV14
CDR3: CASSRRPGQSSYEQYF
DNA: TGTGCCAGCAGCCGCCGCCCGGGACAGAGCTCCTACGAGCAGTACTTC

J: TRBJ2-1
D: -
size: -
V: TRBV7-2
CDR3: CASSYDSGGYNEQFF
DNA: TGTGCCAGCTCCTACGATAGCGGAGGATACAATGAGCAGTTCTTC

J: TRBJ2-7
D: -
size: -
V: TRBV4-2
CDR3: CASSQDSGSSYEQYF
DNA: TGTGCCAGCAGCCAAGATTCGGGGAGCTCCTACGAGCAGTACTTC

J: TRBJ2-5
D: -
size: -
V: TRBV14
CDR3: CASSQDLTVQETQYF
DNA: TGTGCCAGCAGCCAAGATCTAACAGTACAAGAGACCCAGTACTTC

J: TRBJ2-1
D: -
size: -
V: TRBV27
CDR3: CASSWGQEQFF
DNA: TGTGCCAGCAGTTGGGGGCAAGAGCAGTTCTTC

J: TRBJ2-1
D: TRBD2
size: -
V: TRBV6-1
CDR3: CASSEALWTSFEQFF
DNA: TGTGCCAGCAGTGAAGCCCTTTGGACTAGCTTTGAGCAGTTCTTC

J: TRBJ2-2
D: TRBD1
size: -
V: TRBV19
CDR3: CASSTSGTGVAGELFF
DNA: TGTGCCAGTAGTACCTCCGGGACAGGGGTGGCCGGGGAGCTGTTTTTT